Presented here are 25 T cell receptor beta chains from one specimen sequenced in a study of cytomegalovirus exposure and HLA in healthy donors. Primers for the PCR totalled 60 Vbeta and 13 Jbeta. TCRdb's table, derived via immunoSEQ multiplex PCR, lists solely in-frame clones and lacks some. The repertoire consists of about 89,000 clones, with roughly four fifths occurring once and the leading ten covering roughly 3.8%. Sequences were obtained from PBMCs. These TCRs come from a female donor in good health and CMV-seropositive.

V and J are TRBV19 and TRBJ2-5, with TRBD1 matching over 11 bases. Germline CDR1 is LNHDA and CDR2 is SQIVND (reference sequence). The V segment lost 5 bases and the J segment 13 bases; nucleotides outside the gene matches: 15. The CDR3 has 15 amino acids. This CDR3 is CASSSRTGGPNVRYF. For the CDR3, the DNA is TGTGCCAGTAGTTCCCGGACAGGGGGCCCCAATGTCCGGTACTTC.

This clone appeared a few times. The chain joins TRBV5-1 to TRBJ2-3, with D hard to call. The CDR3 runs to 14 residues. Trimming removed 0 bases from V and 6 bases from J, with 11 bases in between. The V gene's germline CDR1 is SGHRS and CDR2 YFSETQ. This CDR3 reads CASSLETNTDTQYF. The DNA for the CDR3 is TGCGCCAGCAGCTTGGAGACAAATACGGATACGCAGTATTTT.

The chain joins TRBV10-3 to TRBJ2-1; 14 positions agree with TRBD2. Per the germline V gene, CDR1 is ENHRY and CDR2 is SYGVKD. J gave up 9 bases and V 7 bases, and 5 bases lay outside the gene matches. The CDR3 is made up of 14 amino acids. The CDR3 bases are TGTGCCATCACTCCGACTAGCGGGAGGGGTGAGCAGTTCTTC. Protein: CAITPTSGRGEQFF.

The chain joins TRBV30 to TRBJ1-1, with D unresolved. Trimming removed 8 bases from V and 0 bases from J, with 13 bases in between. Germline V gene sequence: CDR1 GTSNPN, CDR2 SVGIG (reference sequence). This CDR3 region has 13 residues. In DNA, the CDR3 is TGTGCCGGGCTCTTACAACTGAACACTGAAGCTTTCTTT. It codes for CAGLLQLNTEAFF. Full variable domain (rest looked up from reference TRBV30 and TRBJ1-1): SQTIHQWPATLVQPVGSPLSLECTVEGTSNPNLYWYRQAAGRGLQLLFYSVGIGQISSEVPQNLSASRPQDRQFILSSKKLLLSDSGFYLCAGLLQLNTEAFFGQGTRLTVV.

A few counts support this clone. The rearrangement joins TRBV5-4 to TRBJ2-7; 13 bases agree with TRBD2. Germline CDR1 SGHNT, CDR2 YYREEE (reference sequence). V gave up 4 bases and J gave up 1 base; unmatched junction bases: 2. This CDR3 contains 15 residues. CDR3 amino acids: CASSTGLAGSYEQYF. The CDR3 DNA reads as TGTGCCAGCAGCACGGGACTAGCGGGGTCCTACGAGCAGTACTTC.

In this sample, this clone turned up once. The rearrangement links TRBV28 to TRBJ2-7; 8 positions agree with TRBD2. CDR1 is MDHEN and CDR2 is SYDVKM in the germline V gene. After removal of 4 bases from V and 0 bases from J, the junction contained 5 bases not matched to a gene. CDR3 length: 15 residues. The DNA for the CDR3 is TGTGCCAGCAGTTCCCCAGCGGGGGCCTCCTACGAGCAGTACTTC. This sequence encodes CASSSPAGASYEQYF.

The V and J genes are TRBV19 and TRBJ2-5; the match to TRBD1 covers 9 bases. Germline V gives CDR1 LNHDA, CDR2 SQIVND (reference sequence). This CDR3 region has 13 residues. The V segment lost 7 bases and the J segment 11 bases; nucleotides outside the gene matches: 11. The CDR3 region is CASKGDRVREQYF. The CDR3 region has the DNA TGTGCCAGTAAAGGGGACAGGGTAAGGGAGCAGTACTTC. Full variable domain (remainder filled in from reference TRBV19 and TRBJ2-5): DGGITQSPKYLFRKEGQNVTLSCEQNLNHDAMYWYRQDPGQGLRLIYYSQIVNDFQKGDIAEGYSVSREKKESFPLTVTSAQKNPTAFYLCASKGDRVREQYFGPGTRLLVL.

The chain combines TRBV11-2 with TRBJ1-6; perhaps TRBD1 as D (5 bases). V gave up 3 bases and J gave up 13 bases, with 10 bases separating them. Germline CDR1 reads SGHAT; CDR2 reads FQNNGV. The CDR3 spans 12 residues. In DNA form, the CDR3 reads TGTGCCAGCAGCTTTGGCGGGGGGCCCCTCCACTTT. Its translation is CASSFGGGPLHF.

The chain's CDR3 is CASSLIPGQGIEQPQHF. CDR3 coding DNA: TGCGCCAGCAGCTTGATACCGGGACAGGGGATTGAACAGCCCCAGCATTTT. The chain carries TRBV5-1 and TRBJ1-5; TRBD1 matches at 10 bases. Germline lookup yields CDR1 SGHRS and CDR2 YFSETQ. This CDR3 is built from 17 residues. Trimming removed 1 base from V and 7 bases from J; junction bases left unmatched: 11.

This rearrangement joins TRBV19 to TRBJ1-1; D gene uncertain. The CDR3 has 13 residues. The V end lost 3 bases, the J end lost 0 bases, and 5 bases lay between the germline ends. Germline CDR1 reads LNHDA; CDR2 reads SQIVND (reference sequence). The CDR3 spells CASSISVNTEAFF. The CDR3 region has the DNA TGTGCCAGTAGTATCTCGGTGAACACTGAAGCTTTCTTT.

This chain joins TRBV4-1 and TRBJ2-2; TRBD1 matches 7 bases. V gave up 2 bases and J gave up 3 bases; unmatched junction bases: 9. Per the germline V gene, CDR1 is MGHRA and CDR2 is YSYEKL. This CDR3 contains 17 residues. The CDR3 DNA sequence: TGCGCCAGCAGCCAATATAAGACAGGGAGCGACACCGGGGAGCTGTTTTTT. Encoded protein: CASSQYKTGSDTGELFF.

The CDR3 bases are TGTGCCAGCTCAACAGGCTCTGGAAACACCATATATTTT. Its protein product is CASSTGSGNTIYF. This chain connects TRBV18 to TRBJ1-3, with TRBD1 as a possible D gene (5 bases). This CDR3 is built from 13 residues. Germline V CDR1 and CDR2: KGHSH, LQKENI. The ends were cut back, 5 bases at V and 0 bases at J, with 5 bases in the middle.

This sequence joins TRBV5-1 and TRBJ1-1; D gene ambiguous. This CDR3 spans 15 amino acids. Trimming stripped 4 bases from V and 1 base from J, with 14 bases between. Germline loops: CDR1 SGHRS, CDR2 YFSETQ. In DNA form, the CDR3 reads TGCGCCAGCAGCCATCTGACGGGGTCGAACACTGAAGCTTTCTTT. This gives the protein CASSHLTGSNTEAFF.

This chain uses TRBV28 with TRBJ2-2; D is possibly TRBD2 (5 bases). The CDR3 has 15 residues. The germline CDR1 and CDR2 sequences are MDHEN and SYDVKM. V was trimmed by 10 bases and J by 7 bases, leaving 22 bases between them. The CDR3 DNA sequence: TGTGCCACCGAGACTTTCATTAGCGAGGTCGGGGAGCTGTTTTTT. It specifies CATETFISEVGELFF.

The chain is built from TRBV6-6 and TRBJ2-4; 9 bases are a match to TRBD1. Germline CDR1 is MNHNY and CDR2 is SVGAGI (reference sequence). V shed 2 bases and J 7 bases; nucleotides not matched to a gene: 6. This CDR3 spans 15 amino acids. Here the CDR3 DNA reads TGTGCCAGCAGTTACCCACCAGGACAGGGGAACATTCAGTACTTC. This gives the protein CASSYPPGQGNIQYF.

The V call is TRBV6-1, the J call TRBJ2-7; weak D call: TRBD2 (6 bases). Trimming took off 5 bases at V and 2 bases at J, with 10 bases between the two ends. Germline-derived CDR1 and CDR2 are MNHNS and SASEGT. CDR3 length equals 13 residues. CDR3 in DNA: TGTGCCAGCAGTATCTCTAGCGCCTACGAGCAGTACTTC. It is translated as CASSISSAYEQYF.

The gene calls are TRBV19 and TRBJ2-1, with D perhaps matching TRBD2 (6 bases). The CDR3 is made up of 17 amino acids. Germline V CDR1 and CDR2: LNHDA, SQIVND (reference sequence). V shed 1 base and J shed 6 bases, with 19 bases lying between them. CDR3: CASSIGQTRLARNEQFF. CDR3 in DNA: TGTGCCAGTAGTATAGGGCAGACTAGATTGGCTCGCAATGAGCAGTTCTTC.

V gene TRBV28 combines with J gene TRBJ2-1, with TRBD2 matching 11 bases. This CDR3 region has 18 residues. CDR1 is MDHEN and CDR2 is SYDVKM in the germline V gene. V dropped 5 bases and J dropped 7; count of bases not matched to a gene: 16. The CDR3 loop reads CASSQSGLAGGPGNEQFF. CDR3 DNA sequence: TGTGCCAGCAGTCAGTCGGGGTTAGCGGGAGGGCCGGGGAATGAGCAGTTCTTC.

The chain joins TRBV11-2 to TRBJ2-2; D is perhaps TRBD1 (5 bases). V was shortened by 4 bases and J by 3 bases, with 12 bases between the two germline ends. From germline, CDR1 is SGHAT and CDR2 FQNNGV. The CDR3 length is 15 residues. The CDR3 loop reads CASSWGRVYTGELFF. The CDR3 DNA reads TGTGCCAGCAGCTGGGGCAGGGTTTACACCGGGGAGCTGTTTTTT.

This chain joins TRBV7-2 and TRBJ1-2; D gene uncertain. Germline V gives CDR1 SGHTA, CDR2 FQGNSA. Trimming shortened V by 5 bases and J by 8 bases, and 15 bases separated the two germline ends. The CDR3 is 13 residues long. Here the CDR3 DNA reads TGTGCCAGCAGCGCCGGCGCGGGAGGCGGCTACACCTTC. Translation: CASSAGAGGGYTF.

This clone was recorded only once. V gene TRBV6-1 combines with J gene TRBJ2-7; the D is unclear. V dropped 6 bases and J dropped 6 bases, with 9 bases sitting between them. The CDR3 runs 11 residues. Germline-derived CDR1 and CDR2 are MNHNS and SASEGT. CDR3 DNA: TGTGCCAGCAGAGTGGTCGGCGAGCAGTACTTC. Protein product: CASRVVGEQYF.

This sequence joins TRBV6-5 and TRBJ2-7; 8 bases fit TRBD2. Germline V gene data show CDR1 as MNHEY and CDR2 as SVGAGI. The CDR3 is 14 amino acids. J gave up 6 bases and V 2 bases, and 6 bases lay outside the gene matches. This CDR3 reads CASSYGTGGTEQYF. DNA of the CDR3: TGTGCCAGCAGTTACGGGACGGGGGGGACCGAGCAGTACTTC.

V gene TRBV15 combines with J gene TRBJ1-1; maybe TRBD1 (6 bases). The V gene's germline CDR1 is LNHNV and CDR2 YYDKDF (reference sequence). V lost 5 bases and J 0 bases, leaving 10 bases between the germline ends. This CDR3 region has 14 residues. CDR3 in DNA: TGTGCCACCAGCCAGGGGTCGGTGAACACTGAAGCTTTCTTT. Amino acids: CATSQGSVNTEAFF. Filled out from reference TRBV15 and TRBJ1-1, the complete variable domain reads DAMVIQNPRYQVTQFGKPVTLSCSQTLNHNVMYWYQQKSSQAPKLLFHYYDKDFNNEADTPDNFQSRRPNTSFCFLDIRSPGLGDTAMYLCATSQGSVNTEAFFGQGTRLTVV.

The chain carries TRBV5-6 and TRBJ2-7, with D maybe TRBD1 (5 bases). Germline V CDR1 and CDR2: SGHDT, YYEEEE. V lost 0 bases, J lost 9 bases, and 10 bases lay in between. CDR3 length: 12 residues. The CDR3 DNA is TGTGCCAGCAGCTTGGGACAGACGTGGCAGTACTTC. Translating gives CASSLGQTWQYF.

This chain joins TRBV27 and TRBJ2-7; D remains ambiguous. V lost 4 bases to trimming and J lost 5 bases, with 6 bases between them. The germline gives CDR1 MNHEY, CDR2 SMNVEV (reference sequence). The CDR3 has 11 residues. CDR3 DNA: TGTGCCAGCAGTTGGCTCGACGAGCAGTACTTC. Amino acids: CASSWLDEQYF.